Sequencing of this T cell receptor beta chain was carried out in a study of blood T cell repertoires in COVID-19. The protocol was immunoSEQ multiplex PCR, while the TCRdb copy is restricted to in-frame clones and leaves out a portion. The data show 150,000 to 200,000 clones, with roughly 90% seen just once and about 5.3% held by the top ten. The clonotype originates from a man aged 30 to 39 with COVID-19, enrolled during active disease. Sample: peripheral blood.

The CDR3 DNA reads TGCGCCAGCAGCCCCCAGGGGACCGGGGAGCTGTTTTTT. Protein product: CASSPQGTGELFF. The chain combines TRBV5-1 with TRBJ2-2; possible D gene TRBD1, 6 bases. V lost 4 bases and J lost 5, with 9 bases in between. Germline V gene data show CDR1 as SGHRS and CDR2 as YFSETQ. The CDR3 is made up of 13 amino acids.